The entry that follows covers one T cell receptor (beta chain) sequence. Source study methods: Quantification of nucleated cells was approximated via reference gene primer amplification. The table came from immunoSEQ multiplex PCR; TCRdb's copy has only in-frame clones and leaves some out. D and trimming were read from the DNA, whereas the V and J calls and clone size are those reported in that table. The table includes 150,000 to 200,000 clones, 85% to 90% detected once. The source of the sample is a study of blood T cell repertoires in COVID-19. Per germline, CDR1 SGDLS and CDR2 YYNGEE. This CDR3 region has 16 residues. The junction had 1 base not matched to a gene; V was cut back by 2 bases and J by 1 base.

The sequencing input was peripheral blood. This TCR was sampled from a man between 18 and 35 years old with acute or convalescent COVID-19. This sequence joins TRBV9 and TRBJ2-5, with 14 nucleotides matching TRBD2. CDR3 coding DNA: TGTGCCAGCAGCGTTGGACTAGCGGGGGGCCAAGAGACCCAGTACTTC. Its translation is CASSVGLAGGQETQYF.